These T cell receptor beta chains were read from a single sample in a study of T cell responses to AZD1222 COVID-19 vaccine. The data were produced by immunoSEQ multiplex PCR, yet TCRdb's version contains in-frame clones alone and is incomplete. Of roughly 200,000 clones listed, 85% to 95% are singletons. The source material was peripheral blood, sampled on day 0 of AZD1222 vaccination. The receptors were sampled from an adult in good health. Each CDR3 is given with its conserved first and last residue. The order of the fields is J gene, V gene, clone size, D gene, CDR3 DNA, CDR3 protein. The D gene is left open where the match is weak. The size entry is marked missing in some rows and otherwise reads once, few, many or a size class.

j_call: TRBJ1-2; v_call: TRBV7-9; clone_size: NA; d_call: TRBD1; cdr3_nt: TGTGCCAGCAGCCAAACCGACAGGGGGATGTTTGGTGGCTACACCTTC; cdr3_aa: CASSQTDRGMFGGYTF
j_call: TRBJ1-2; v_call: TRBV7-2; clone_size: once; d_call: NA; cdr3_nt: TGTGCCAGCAGCTTAGAGGGGGGGCTTGGCTACACCTTC; cdr3_aa: CASSLEGGLGYTF
j_call: TRBJ1-2; v_call: TRBV10-3; clone_size: NA; d_call: NA; cdr3_nt: TGTGCCATCAGCGGGGGCGTAGGGCATGATGGCTACACCTTC; cdr3_aa: CAISGGVGHDGYTF
j_call: TRBJ2-5; v_call: TRBV24-1; clone_size: NA; d_call: NA; cdr3_nt: TGTGCCACCAGTGAACCCGGACAAGGAGAGACCCAGTACTTC; cdr3_aa: CATSEPGQGETQYF
j_call: TRBJ1-1; v_call: TRBV7-9; clone_size: NA; d_call: TRBD1; cdr3_nt: TGTGCCAGCAGCCGTGGACAGGGAGGGGGAATGAACACTGAAGCTTTCTTT; cdr3_aa: CASSRGQGGGMNTEAFF
j_call: TRBJ1-4; v_call: TRBV5-1; clone_size: NA; d_call: TRBD1; cdr3_nt: TGCGCCAGCAGCCCCGAAGGGGACAGGGGGCGCGGTGAAAAACTGTTTTTT; cdr3_aa: CASSPEGDRGRGEKLFF
j_call: TRBJ1-6; v_call: TRBV23-1; clone_size: once; d_call: NA; cdr3_nt: TGCGCCAGCAGGCGCGACAGGCCCAGATCACCCCTCCACTTT; cdr3_aa: CASRRDRPRSPLHF
j_call: TRBJ2-3; v_call: TRBV7-2; clone_size: NA; d_call: TRBD2; cdr3_nt: TGTGCCAGCAGCACGACTAGCGGGGGAAGTACGCAGTATTTT; cdr3_aa: CASSTTSGGSTQYF
j_call: TRBJ1-3; v_call: TRBV7-8; clone_size: NA; d_call: NA; cdr3_nt: TGTGCCAGCAGCTTACGAAGGGGCTATGGAAACACCATATATTTT; cdr3_aa: CASSLRRGYGNTIYF
j_call: TRBJ1-4; v_call: TRBV4-3; clone_size: NA; d_call: NA; cdr3_nt: TGCGCCAGCAGCCCCCAGGGAACTAATGAAAAACTGTTTTTT; cdr3_aa: CASSPQGTNEKLFF
j_call: TRBJ2-2; v_call: TRBV5-4; clone_size: NA; d_call: TRBD1; cdr3_nt: TGTGCCAGCAGCCCTAACAGGGGGCGAGGGTTCGGGGAGCTGTTTTTT; cdr3_aa: CASSPNRGRGFGELFF
j_call: TRBJ1-1; v_call: TRBV10-3; clone_size: NA; d_call: NA; cdr3_nt: TGTGCCATCAGTGGGGTAGGGGCGACGGTGAACACTGAAGCTTTCTTT; cdr3_aa: CAISGVGATVNTEAFF
j_call: TRBJ1-1; v_call: TRBV2; clone_size: NA; d_call: NA; cdr3_nt: TGTGCCAGCAGTGAAGACGTACGGGACACTGAAGCTTTCTTT; cdr3_aa: CASSEDVRDTEAFF
j_call: TRBJ1-4; v_call: TRBV5-6; clone_size: NA; d_call: NA; cdr3_nt: TGTGCCAGCAGCTTTACAGGGACAACTAATGAAAAACTGTTTTTT; cdr3_aa: CASSFTGTTNEKLFF
j_call: TRBJ2-3; v_call: TRBV2; clone_size: NA; d_call: NA; cdr3_nt: TGTGCCAGCAGTGACCTGGGCGGGGCGGCAGATACGCAGTATTTT; cdr3_aa: CASSDLGGAADTQYF
j_call: TRBJ1-6; v_call: TRBV9; clone_size: NA; d_call: NA; cdr3_nt: TGTGCCAGCAATTCGGACACTGCAAATTCACCCCTCCACTTT; cdr3_aa: CASNSDTANSPLHF
j_call: TRBJ1-1; v_call: TRBV3-1/TRBV3-2; clone_size: NA; d_call: NA; cdr3_nt: TGTGCCAGCAGCCCAAATGAGGGGCACACTGAAGCTTTCTTT; cdr3_aa: CASSPNEGHTEAFF
j_call: TRBJ2-7; v_call: TRBV28; clone_size: NA; d_call: NA; cdr3_nt: TGTGCCAGCACCTTGGGGACTCTTGCCTACGAGCAGTACTTC; cdr3_aa: CASTLGTLAYEQYF
j_call: TRBJ2-1; v_call: TRBV18; clone_size: NA; d_call: NA; cdr3_nt: TGTGCCAGCTCACCATCAGGCCGGGAGCAGTTCTTC; cdr3_aa: CASSPSGREQFF
j_call: TRBJ1-2; v_call: TRBV4-1; clone_size: once; d_call: TRBD1; cdr3_nt: TGCGCCAGCAGCCAAGCCGGGACAGGGTTGGTAGGGTATGGCTACACCTTC; cdr3_aa: CASSQAGTGLVGYGYTF
j_call: TRBJ1-4; v_call: TRBV30; clone_size: NA; d_call: TRBD1; cdr3_nt: TGTGCCTGGAGTAGGCAGGGGGGAGAAAAACTGTTTTTT; cdr3_aa: CAWSRQGGEKLFF
j_call: TRBJ2-5; v_call: TRBV18; clone_size: once; d_call: NA; cdr3_nt: TGTGCCAGCTCACCACCAGGGGAAGAGACCCAGTACTTC; cdr3_aa: CASSPPGEETQYF
j_call: TRBJ1-3; v_call: TRBV5-1; clone_size: NA; d_call: TRBD1; cdr3_nt: TGCGCCAGCTCTCGCGGTGGACAGGGCGGAAACACCATATATTTT; cdr3_aa: CASSRGGQGGNTIYF
j_call: TRBJ1-5; v_call: TRBV19; clone_size: NA; d_call: NA; cdr3_nt: TGTGCCAGTAGTCTAACCAGGGAAGGCAATCAGCCCCAGCATTTT; cdr3_aa: CASSLTREGNQPQHF
j_call: TRBJ1-5; v_call: TRBV4-3; clone_size: NA; d_call: NA; cdr3_nt: TGCGCCAGCAGCCAAGTTTTTTCTCAGCCCCAGCATTTT; cdr3_aa: CASSQVFSQPQHF
j_call: TRBJ1-2; v_call: TRBV19; clone_size: NA; d_call: NA; cdr3_nt: TGTGCCAGTAGTACCCGGGCCCCGATTTCCTATGGCTACACCTTC; cdr3_aa: CASSTRAPISYGYTF
j_call: TRBJ2-3; v_call: TRBV19; clone_size: NA; d_call: NA; cdr3_nt: TGTGCCAGCAGCTCACAGGGATGGACGCAGTATTTT; cdr3_aa: CASSSQGWTQYF